The clone carrying this T cell receptor beta chain was seen many times. The data belong to a study of early T cells in non-severe SARS-CoV-2 infection. The overall study: The authors sequenced bulk RNA from unsorted whole blood, leaving chains unpaired.

The TCR library protocol was used to attach unique molecular identifiers. These identifiers were attached to individual cDNA molecules. TCRdb processed the 5' RACE reads anew with MiXCR; each CDR3 protein has one entry. Here the sample spans roughly 56,000 distinct CDR3 sequences, about 10% being singletons. V trimming: 7 bases; J trimming: 4 bases; junction bases outside the gene matches: 7. The CDR3 sequence is 14 residues long. CDR1 and CDR2 from the germline V gene are MNHNS and SASEGT. Sequences were obtained from whole blood. The sequence was collected from an adult who was a healthcare worker with PCR-confirmed SARS-CoV-2 infection or an uninfected control (not recorded which). The chain carries TRBV6-1 and TRBJ1-2; 9 positions agree with TRBD1. The CDR3 coding sequence is TGTGCCAGCATTTTACAGGGGGCCGGCTATGGCTACACCTTC. Translating it yields CASILQGAGYGYTF.